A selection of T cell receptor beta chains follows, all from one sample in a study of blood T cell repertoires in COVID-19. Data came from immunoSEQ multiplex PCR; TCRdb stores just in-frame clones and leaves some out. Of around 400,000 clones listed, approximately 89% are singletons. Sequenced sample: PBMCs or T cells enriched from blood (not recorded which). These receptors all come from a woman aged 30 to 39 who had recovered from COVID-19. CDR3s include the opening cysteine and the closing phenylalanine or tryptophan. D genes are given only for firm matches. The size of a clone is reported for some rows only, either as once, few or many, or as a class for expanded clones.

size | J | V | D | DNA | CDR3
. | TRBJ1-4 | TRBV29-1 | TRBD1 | TGCAGCGTTGACGTGGCAGGGGGAGAAAAACTGTTTTTT | CSVDVAGGEKLFF
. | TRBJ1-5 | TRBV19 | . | TGTGCCAGTAGTCGGGACACAAATCAGCCCCAGCATTTT | CASSRDTNQPQHF
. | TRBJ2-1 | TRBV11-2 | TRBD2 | TGTGCCAGCAGCCCCCCCCTAGCGGGGGGTGAAAATGAGCAGTTCTTC | CASSPPLAGGENEQFF
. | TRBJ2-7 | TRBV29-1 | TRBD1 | TGCAGCGTTGATTCCCGTGGACAGGGGACCTACGAGCAGTACTTC | CSVDSRGQGTYEQYF
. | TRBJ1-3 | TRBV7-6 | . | TGTGCCAGCACAGAGGGGGAAGTTGGAAACACCATATATTTT | CASTEGEVGNTIYF
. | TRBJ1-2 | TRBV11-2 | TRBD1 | TGTGCCAGCAGCCCACGGAGGACAGGGGTCCTGTTTACTGGCTACACCTTC | CASSPRRTGVLFTGYTF
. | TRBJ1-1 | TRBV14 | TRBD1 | TGTGCCAGCAGCCTCAGGACAGGCCGTGACACTGAAGCTTTCTTT | CASSLRTGRDTEAFF
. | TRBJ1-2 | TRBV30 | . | TGTGCCCGGCGGAGCGGTAAAAACTATGGCTACACCTTC | CARRSGKNYGYTF
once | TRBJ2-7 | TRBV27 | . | TGTGCCAGCTCCGAGGGTTCCGAGCAGTACTTC | CASSEGSEQYF
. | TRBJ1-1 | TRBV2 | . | TGTGCCAGCAGTGGGCTCGATGAAGCTTTCTTT | CASSGLDEAFF
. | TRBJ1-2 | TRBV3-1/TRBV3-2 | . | TGTGCCAGCAGCCAAGATACCGTGATGACTATGGCTAACTATGGCTACACCTTC | CASSQDTVMTMANYGYTF
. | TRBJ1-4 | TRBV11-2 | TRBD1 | TGTGCCAGCAGCAGGGACAGAGAAAAACTGTTTTTT | CASSRDREKLFF
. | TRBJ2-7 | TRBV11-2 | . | TGTGCCAGCAGCTTTCAGTGGTACGAGCAGTACTTC | CASSFQWYEQYF
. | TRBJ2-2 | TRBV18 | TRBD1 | TGTGCCAGCTCACTGGGACAGGCGAACACCGGGGAGCTGTTTTTT | CASSLGQANTGELFF
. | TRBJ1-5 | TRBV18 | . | TGTGCCAGCTCACCGGACAGCTACAATCAGCCCCAGCATTTT | CASSPDSYNQPQHF
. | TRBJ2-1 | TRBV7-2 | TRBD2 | TGTGCCAGCAGCTTAGGCGGGGGGTTAAAAGAGCAGTTCTTC | CASSLGGGLKEQFF
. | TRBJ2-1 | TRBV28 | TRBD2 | TGTGCCAGCAGTTCGCCCCCTTGGACTAGCGGGAGCAGGGAGCAGTTCTTC | CASSSPPWTSGSREQFF
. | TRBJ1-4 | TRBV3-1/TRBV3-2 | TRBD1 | TGTGCCAGCAGCCCCAGGGGGGAAAAACTGTTTTTT | CASSPRGEKLFF
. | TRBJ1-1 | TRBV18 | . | TGTGCCAGCTCACAAGACAGTCCTGAAGCTTTCTTT | CASSQDSPEAFF
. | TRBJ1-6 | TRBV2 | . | TGTGCCAGCAGTGAACCCCGGGAGGGTCGCGCACTCTCCTATAATTCACCCCTCCACTTT | CASSEPREGRALSYNSPLHF
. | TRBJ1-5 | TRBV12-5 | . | TGTGCTAGTGGTTTGGCCAGGGGTAGCAATCAGCCCCAGCATTTT | CASGLARGSNQPQHF